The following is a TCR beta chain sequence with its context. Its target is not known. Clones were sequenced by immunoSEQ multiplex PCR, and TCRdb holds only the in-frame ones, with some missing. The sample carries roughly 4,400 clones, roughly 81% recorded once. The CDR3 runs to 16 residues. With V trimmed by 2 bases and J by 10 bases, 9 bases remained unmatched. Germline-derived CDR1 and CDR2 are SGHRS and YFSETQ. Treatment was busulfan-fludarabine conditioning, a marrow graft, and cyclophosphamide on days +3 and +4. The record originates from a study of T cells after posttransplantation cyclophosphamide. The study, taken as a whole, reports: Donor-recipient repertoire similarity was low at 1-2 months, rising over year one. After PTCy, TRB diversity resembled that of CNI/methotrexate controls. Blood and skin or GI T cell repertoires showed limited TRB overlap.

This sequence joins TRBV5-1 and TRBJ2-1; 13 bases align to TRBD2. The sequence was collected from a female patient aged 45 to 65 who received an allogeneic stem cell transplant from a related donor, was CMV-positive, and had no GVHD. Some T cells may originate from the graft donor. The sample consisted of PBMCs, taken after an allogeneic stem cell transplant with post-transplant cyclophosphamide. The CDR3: CASSLGLAGAQGEQFF. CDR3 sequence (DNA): TGCGCCAGCAGCTTAGGACTAGCGGGAGCGCAGGGAGAGCAGTTCTTC.